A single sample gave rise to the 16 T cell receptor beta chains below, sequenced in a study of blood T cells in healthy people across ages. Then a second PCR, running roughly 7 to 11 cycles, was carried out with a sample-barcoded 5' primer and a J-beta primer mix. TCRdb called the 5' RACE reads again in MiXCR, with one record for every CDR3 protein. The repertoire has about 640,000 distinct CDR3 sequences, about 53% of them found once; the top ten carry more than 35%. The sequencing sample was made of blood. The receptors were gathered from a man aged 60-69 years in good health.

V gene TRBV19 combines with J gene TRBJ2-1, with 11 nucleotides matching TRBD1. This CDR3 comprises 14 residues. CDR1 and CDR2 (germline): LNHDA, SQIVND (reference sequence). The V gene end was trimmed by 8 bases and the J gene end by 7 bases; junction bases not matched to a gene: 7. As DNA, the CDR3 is TGTGCCAGTGCGGACAGGGGGCGACGGAATGAGCAGTTCTTC. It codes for CASADRGRRNEQFF.

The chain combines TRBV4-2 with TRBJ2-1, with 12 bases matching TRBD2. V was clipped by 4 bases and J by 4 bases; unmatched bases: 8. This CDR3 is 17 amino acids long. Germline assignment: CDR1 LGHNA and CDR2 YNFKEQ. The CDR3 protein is CASSPTSGGFNYNEQFF. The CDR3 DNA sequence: TGTGCCAGCAGCCCTACTAGCGGGGGGTTCAATTACAATGAGCAGTTCTTC.

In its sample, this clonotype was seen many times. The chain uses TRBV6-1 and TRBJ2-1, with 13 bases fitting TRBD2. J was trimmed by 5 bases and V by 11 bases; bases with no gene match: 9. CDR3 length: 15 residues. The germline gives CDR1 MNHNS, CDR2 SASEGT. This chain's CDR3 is CAAYSGTSGNNEQFF. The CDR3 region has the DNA TGTGCCGCTTACTCCGGGACTAGCGGGAACAATGAGCAGTTCTTC.

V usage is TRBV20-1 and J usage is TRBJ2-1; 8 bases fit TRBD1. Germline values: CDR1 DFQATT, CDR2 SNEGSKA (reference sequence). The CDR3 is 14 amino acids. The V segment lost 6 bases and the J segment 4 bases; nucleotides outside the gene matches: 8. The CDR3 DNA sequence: TGCAGTGCGGAGGGAGGACAGGGTTACAATGAGCAGTTCTTC. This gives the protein CSAEGGQGYNEQFF.

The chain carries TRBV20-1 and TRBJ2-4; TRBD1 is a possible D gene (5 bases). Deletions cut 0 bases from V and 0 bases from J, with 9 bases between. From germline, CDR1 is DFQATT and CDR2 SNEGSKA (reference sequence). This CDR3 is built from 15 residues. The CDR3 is CSARDRVLAKNIQYF. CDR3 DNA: TGCAGTGCTAGAGACAGGGTCTTAGCCAAAAACATTCAGTACTTC.

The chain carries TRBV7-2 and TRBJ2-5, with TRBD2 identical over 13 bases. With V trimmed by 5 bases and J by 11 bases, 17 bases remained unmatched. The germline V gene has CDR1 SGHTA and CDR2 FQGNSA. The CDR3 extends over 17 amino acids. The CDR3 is CASSRWTSGGGSDEQYF. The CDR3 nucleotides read TGTGCCAGCAGCAGATGGACTAGCGGGGGTGGGAGCGATGAGCAGTACTTC.

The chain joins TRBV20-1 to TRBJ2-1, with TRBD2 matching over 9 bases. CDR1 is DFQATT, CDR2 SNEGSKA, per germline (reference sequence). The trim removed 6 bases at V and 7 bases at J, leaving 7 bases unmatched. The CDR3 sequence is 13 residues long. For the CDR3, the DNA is TGCAGTGCCGGGACTAGCTGGTCGAATGAGCAGTTCTTC. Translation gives CSAGTSWSNEQFF.

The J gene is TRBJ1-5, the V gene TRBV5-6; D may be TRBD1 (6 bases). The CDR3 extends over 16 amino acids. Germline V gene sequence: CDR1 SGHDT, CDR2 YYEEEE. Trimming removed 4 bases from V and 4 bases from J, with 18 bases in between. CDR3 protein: CASSTDSPAQNQPQHF. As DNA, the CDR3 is TGTGCCAGCAGCACGGACAGCCCCGCTCAGAATCAGCCCCAGCATTTT.

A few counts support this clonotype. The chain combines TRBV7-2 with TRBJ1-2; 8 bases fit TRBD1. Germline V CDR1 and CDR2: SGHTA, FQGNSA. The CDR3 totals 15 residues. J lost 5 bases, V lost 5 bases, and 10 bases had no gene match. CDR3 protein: CASSRDRGGGYGYTF. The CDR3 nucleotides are TGTGCCAGCAGCCGAGACAGGGGAGGGGGTTATGGCTACACCTTC.

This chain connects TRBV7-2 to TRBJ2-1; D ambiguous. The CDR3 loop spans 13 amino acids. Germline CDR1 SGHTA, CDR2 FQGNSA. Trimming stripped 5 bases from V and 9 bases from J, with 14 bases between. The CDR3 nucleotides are TGTGCCAGCAGCAAAAGACTCATCGGTGAGCAGTTCTTC. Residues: CASSKRLIGEQFF.

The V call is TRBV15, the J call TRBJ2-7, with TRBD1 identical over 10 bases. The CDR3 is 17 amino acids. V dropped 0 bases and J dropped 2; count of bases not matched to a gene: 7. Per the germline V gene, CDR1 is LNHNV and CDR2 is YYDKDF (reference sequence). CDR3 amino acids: CATSRDRGGQGAYEQYF. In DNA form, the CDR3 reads TGTGCCACCAGCAGAGATCGTGGCGGACAGGGGGCCTACGAGCAGTACTTC.

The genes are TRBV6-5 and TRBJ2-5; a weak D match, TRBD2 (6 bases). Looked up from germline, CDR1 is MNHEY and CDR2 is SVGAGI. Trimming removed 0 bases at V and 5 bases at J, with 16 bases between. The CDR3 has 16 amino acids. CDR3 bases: TGTGCCAGCAGTTACTCTCGGGGGACGCGATTGGAGACCCAGTACTTC. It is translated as CASSYSRGTRLETQYF.

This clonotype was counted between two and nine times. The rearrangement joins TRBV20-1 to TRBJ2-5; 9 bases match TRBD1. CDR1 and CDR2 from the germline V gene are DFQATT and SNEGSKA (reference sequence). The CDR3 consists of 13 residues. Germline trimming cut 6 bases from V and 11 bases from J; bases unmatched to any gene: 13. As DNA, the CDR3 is TGCAGTGCGCTGAACGACAGGGGGTCTGAGCAGTACTTC. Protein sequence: CSALNDRGSEQYF.

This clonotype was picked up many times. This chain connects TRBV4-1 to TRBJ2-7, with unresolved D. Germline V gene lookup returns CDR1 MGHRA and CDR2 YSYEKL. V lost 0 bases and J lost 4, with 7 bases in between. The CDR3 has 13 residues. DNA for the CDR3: TGCGCCAGCAGCCAAGAGCCCAGATACGAGCAGTACTTC. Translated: CASSQEPRYEQYF.

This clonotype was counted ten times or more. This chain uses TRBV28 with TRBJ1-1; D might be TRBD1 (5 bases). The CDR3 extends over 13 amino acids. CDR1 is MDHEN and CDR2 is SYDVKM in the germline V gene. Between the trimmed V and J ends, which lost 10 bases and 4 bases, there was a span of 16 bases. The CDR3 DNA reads TGTGCCACCGGGGACTTGGGGGGCACTGAAGCTTTCTTT. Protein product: CATGDLGGTEAFF. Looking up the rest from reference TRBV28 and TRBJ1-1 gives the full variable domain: DVKVTQSSRYLVKRTGEKVFLECVQDMDHENMFWYRQDPGLGLRLIYFSYDVKMKEKGDIPEGYSVSREKKERFSLILESASTNQTSMYLCATGDLGGTEAFFGQGTRLTVV.

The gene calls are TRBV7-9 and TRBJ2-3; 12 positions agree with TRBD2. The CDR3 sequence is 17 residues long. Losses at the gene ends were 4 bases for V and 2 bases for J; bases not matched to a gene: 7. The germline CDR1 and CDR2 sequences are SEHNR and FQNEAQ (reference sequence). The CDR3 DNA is TGTGCCAGCAGCTCCTACGGACTAGCGGGGATCACAGATACGCAGTATTTT. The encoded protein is CASSSYGLAGITDTQYF.